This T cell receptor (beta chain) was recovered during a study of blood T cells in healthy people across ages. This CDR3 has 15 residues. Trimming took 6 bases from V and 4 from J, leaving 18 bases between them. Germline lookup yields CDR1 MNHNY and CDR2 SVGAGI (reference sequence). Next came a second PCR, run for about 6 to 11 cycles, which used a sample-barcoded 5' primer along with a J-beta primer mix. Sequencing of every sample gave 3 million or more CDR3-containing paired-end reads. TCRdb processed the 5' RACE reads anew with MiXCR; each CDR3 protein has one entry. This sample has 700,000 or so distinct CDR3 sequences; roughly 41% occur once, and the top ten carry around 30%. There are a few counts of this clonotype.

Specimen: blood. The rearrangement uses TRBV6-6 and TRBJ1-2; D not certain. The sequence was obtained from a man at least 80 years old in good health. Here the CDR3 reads CASRNAPGNSYGYTF. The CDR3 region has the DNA TGTGCCAGCAGAAACGCCCCGGGCAACAGCTATGGCTACACCTTC.